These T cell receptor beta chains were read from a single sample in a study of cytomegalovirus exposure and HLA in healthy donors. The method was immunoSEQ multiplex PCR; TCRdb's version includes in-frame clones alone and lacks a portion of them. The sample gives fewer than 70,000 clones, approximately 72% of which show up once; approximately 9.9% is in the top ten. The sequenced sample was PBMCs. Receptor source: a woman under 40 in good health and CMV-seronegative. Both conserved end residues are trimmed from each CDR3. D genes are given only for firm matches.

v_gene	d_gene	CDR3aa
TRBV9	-	ASSVSPGGGGTEAF
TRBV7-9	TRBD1	ASSLEGANTEAF
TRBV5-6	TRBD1	ASSLLETGGPGNTIY
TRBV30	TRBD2	AWRIGREQY
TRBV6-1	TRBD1	ASRVNWDRNTEAF
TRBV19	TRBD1	ASLEGAYSNQPQH
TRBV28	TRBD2	ASSLTSGGQYEQY
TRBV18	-	ASSPLPGAARAEAF
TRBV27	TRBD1	ASSQGIGNSPLH
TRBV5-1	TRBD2	ASSRRDSGGRQPTDTQY
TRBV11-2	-	ASSLLGTHSYYGYT
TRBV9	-	ASSGSPGKSADEQY
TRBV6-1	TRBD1	ASSPGQITGELF
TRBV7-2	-	ASRANYEQY
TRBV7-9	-	ASSPRGKENTEAF
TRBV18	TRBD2	ASSPPSQRGGLYEQF
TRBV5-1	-	ASGLWRGWRNEQF
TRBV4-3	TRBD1	ASSQPGQGNTEAF
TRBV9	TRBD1	ASSVGTGSTGELF
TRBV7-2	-	ASSQNLDTQY
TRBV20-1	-	SQGGAEGYT
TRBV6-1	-	ASSDEYYNEQF
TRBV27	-	ASSFMGSDEQY
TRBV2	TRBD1	ASSKGQGARTEAF
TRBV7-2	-	ASSVMVTGNTEAF
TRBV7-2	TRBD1	ASSDRANYGYT
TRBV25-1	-	ASTEYQGGTEAF
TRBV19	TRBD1	ASSMDRVQETQY
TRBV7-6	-	ASSYGRGRQEQY
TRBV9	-	ASSLNTGELF
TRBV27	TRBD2	ASSLFGGLAGSTDTQY
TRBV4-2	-	ASSQATGNSNQPQH
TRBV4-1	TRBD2	ASSHYLLAGGYSGEQF
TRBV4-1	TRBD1	ASSLWTGNTGELF
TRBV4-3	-	ASSQDSGYGYT
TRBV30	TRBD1	AWRDRGPGEY
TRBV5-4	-	ASSLVQSEIAF
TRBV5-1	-	ASSLDRVENNSPLH
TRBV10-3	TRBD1	ASGTGENDEAF
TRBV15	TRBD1	ATSRDLSGGRGYT
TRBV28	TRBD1	ASSWTGARNQPQH
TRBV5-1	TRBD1	ASSPIQGQSSPLH